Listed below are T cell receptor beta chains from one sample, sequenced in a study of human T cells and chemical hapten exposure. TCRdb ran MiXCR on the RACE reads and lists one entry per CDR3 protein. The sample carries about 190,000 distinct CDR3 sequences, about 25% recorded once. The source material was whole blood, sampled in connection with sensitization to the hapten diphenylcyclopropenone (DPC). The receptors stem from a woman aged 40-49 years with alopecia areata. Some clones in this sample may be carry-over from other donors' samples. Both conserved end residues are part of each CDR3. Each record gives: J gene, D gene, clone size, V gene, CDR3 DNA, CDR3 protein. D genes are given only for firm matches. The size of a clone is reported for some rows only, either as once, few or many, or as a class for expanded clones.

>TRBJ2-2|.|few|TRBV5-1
TGCGCCAGCAGCATGCCGGGACTGAACACCGGGGAGCTGTTTTTT
CASSMPGLNTGELFF
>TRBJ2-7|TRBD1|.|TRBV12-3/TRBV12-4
TGTGCCAGCAGTTCCACCGGGACAGGGGGGGCTTACGAGCAGTACTTC
CASSSTGTGGAYEQYF
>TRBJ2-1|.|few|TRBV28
TGTGCCAGCATCCCTCAGGGCAGCTCCTACAATGAGCAGTTCTTC
CASIPQGSSYNEQFF
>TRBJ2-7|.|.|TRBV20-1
TGCAGTGCTAGGACCTACGAGCAGTACTTC
CSARTYEQYF
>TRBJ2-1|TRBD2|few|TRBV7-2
TGTGCCAGCAGCTGGCGGGGGTACAATGAGCAGTTCTTC
CASSWRGYNEQFF
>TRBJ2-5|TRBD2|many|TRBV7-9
TGTGCCAGCAGCTCACCGGGACTAGCGCTTCAAGAGACCCAGTACTTC
CASSSPGLALQETQYF
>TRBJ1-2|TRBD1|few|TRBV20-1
TGCAGTGCTAGCTTCAGAGGACAGGATTATGGCTACACCTTC
CSASFRGQDYGYTF
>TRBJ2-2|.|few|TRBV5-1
TGCGCCAGCAGCTTGGCGAGAGTTCGGACCGGGGAGCTGTTTTTT
CASSLARVRTGELFF
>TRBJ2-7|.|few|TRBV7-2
TGTGCCAGCAGCTTAGCCAGGGGGGTCGACGAGCAGTACTTC
CASSLARGVDEQYF
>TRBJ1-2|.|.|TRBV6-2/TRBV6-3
TGTGCCAGCAGTTCTGACGCCCGTGGCTACACCTTC
CASSSDARGYTF
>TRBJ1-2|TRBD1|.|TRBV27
TGTGCCAGCAGTTTTTCCGACAGGGGCTATGGCTACACCTTC
CASSFSDRGYGYTF
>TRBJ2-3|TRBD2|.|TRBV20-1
TGCAGTGCCCCTAGCGGGAGGCCAGTCAGAGATACGCAGTATTTT
CSAPSGRPVRDTQYF
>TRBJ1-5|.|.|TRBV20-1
TGCAGTGCTAGACAGGGGCTGCGGCCCCAGCATTTT
CSARQGLRPQHF
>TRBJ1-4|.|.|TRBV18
TGTGCCAGCTCACCAGTTGAAGTCGCTGAAAAACTGTTTTTT
CASSPVEVAEKLFF
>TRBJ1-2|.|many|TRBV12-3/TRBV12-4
TGTGCCAGCAGTTTACAGGCAGGGGGCTACACCTTC
CASSLQAGGYTF
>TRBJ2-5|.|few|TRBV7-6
TGTGCCAGCAGCTTAGTTTGGGTCGGGGGCATAAGCCAAGAGACCCAGTACTTC
CASSLVWVGGISQETQYF
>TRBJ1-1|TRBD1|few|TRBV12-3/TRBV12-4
TGTGCCAGCAGTCGTACAGGGGTGGAAGCTTTCTTT
CASSRTGVEAFF
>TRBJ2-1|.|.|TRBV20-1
TGCAGTGCTCCCAAAGCGGCCTACAATGAGCAGTTCTTC
CSAPKAAYNEQFF
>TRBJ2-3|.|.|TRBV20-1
TGCAGTGCTGGGGGTACAGGGACAGATACGCAGTATTTT
CSAGGTGTDTQYF
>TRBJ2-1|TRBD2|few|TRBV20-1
TGCAGTGCAACGGGACTAGCGATCAATGAGCAGTTCTTC
CSATGLAINEQFF
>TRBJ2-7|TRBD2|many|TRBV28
TGTGCCAGCAGTCGGACTAGCGGCCAAACCTACGAGCAGTACTTC
CASSRTSGQTYEQYF
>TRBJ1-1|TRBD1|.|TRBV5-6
TGTGCCAGCAGCTCCTCCCCCGGGACAGCCACAATCCGGAACACTGAAGCTTTCTTT
CASSSSPGTATIRNTEAFF
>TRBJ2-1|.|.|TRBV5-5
TGTGCCAGCAGCCTTCAGGGCTCCTACAATGAGCAGTTCTTC
CASSLQGSYNEQFF